This entry lists 25 T cell receptor beta chains sequenced from one sample in a study of cytomegalovirus exposure and HLA in healthy donors. Primers: 60 Vbeta forward and 13 Jbeta reverse. The repertoire was sequenced with immunoSEQ multiplex PCR; TCRdb's copy has only in-frame clones and lacks some. This sample has 210,000 or so clones; over 60% occur once, and the top ten carry less than 20%. The sequenced material came from PBMCs. The receptor source for this set is a man aged 35-49 years in good health and CMV-seronegative.

This clone was observed a handful of times. V is TRBV4-1 and J is TRBJ2-7; D is possibly TRBD2 (6 bases). The germline V gene has CDR1 MGHRA and CDR2 YSYEKL. This CDR3 has 15 amino acids. V gave up 0 bases and J gave up 2 bases, with 11 bases separating them. The CDR3 nucleotides read TGCGCCAGCAGCCAAGATAGACGGGAGCCCTACGAGCAGTACTTC. Protein: CASSQDRREPYEQYF.

The V call is TRBV5-1, the J call TRBJ2-3; TRBD1 agrees at 7 bases. Germline trimming cut 3 bases from V and 5 bases from J; bases unmatched to any gene: 12. The CDR3 contains 16 residues. Looked up from germline, CDR1 is SGHRS and CDR2 is YFSETQ. The CDR3 DNA is TGCGCCAGCAGCTGGGAGACAGGGACCGGCGGAGATACGCAGTATTTT. Amino acid sequence: CASSWETGTGGDTQYF.

This chain uses TRBV7-9 with TRBJ2-7, with D perhaps matching TRBD2 (6 bases). V lost 4 bases, J lost 7 bases, and 23 bases lay in between. The CDR3 covers 16 residues. Germline CDR1 reads SEHNR; CDR2 reads FQNEAQ (reference sequence). The CDR3 loop reads CASSSQYPSSVKEQYF. DNA for the CDR3: TGTGCCAGCAGCTCCCAATACCCGTCTAGCGTGAAGGAGCAGTACTTC.

CDR3 protein: CASSQELGQFF. The CDR3 DNA reads as TGTGCCAGCTCCCAGGAACTAGGTCAGTTCTTC. This chain joins TRBV18 and TRBJ2-1; possible D gene TRBD2, 5 bases. V lost 6 bases and J 13 bases, leaving 13 bases between the germline ends. This CDR3 comprises 11 residues. CDR1 and CDR2 from the germline V gene are KGHSH and LQKENI. The full variable domain, its missing parts supplied by reference TRBV18 and TRBJ2-1, is NAGVMQNPRHLVRRRGQEARLRCSPMKGHSHVYWYRQLPEEGLKFMVYLQKENIIDESGMPKERFSAEFPKEGPSILRIQQVVRGDSAAYFCASSQELGQFFGPGTRLTVL.

The CDR3 sequence: CASRLRQGSYNEQFF. The DNA of the CDR3 is TGTGCCAGCAGACTAAGACAGGGTTCCTACAATGAGCAGTTCTTC. The chain carries TRBV6-5 and TRBJ2-1; the match to TRBD1 covers 7 bases. The length of the CDR3 is 15 residues. Germline CDR1 and CDR2: MNHEY and SVGAGI. J gave up 1 base and V 6 bases, and 6 bases lay outside the gene matches.

This clone was found once. Written as DNA, the CDR3 is TGTGCCAGCAGTTTAACTAAGACGAGCGGGAGGGCCGCCGGGGAGCTGTTTTTT. Translated: CASSLTKTSGRAAGELFF. V is TRBV28 and J is TRBJ2-2; 10 bases match TRBD2. Unmatched junction bases numbered 12, after V lost 2 bases and J lost 6 bases. Germline assignment: CDR1 MDHEN and CDR2 SYDVKM. This CDR3 has 18 residues.

The chain links TRBV27 to TRBJ2-7; tentatively, D is TRBD1 (5 bases). From germline, CDR1 is MNHEY and CDR2 SMNVEV (reference sequence). Between the trimmed V and J ends, which lost 4 bases and 2 bases, there was a span of 12 bases. The CDR3 covers 14 residues. CDR3 bases: TGTGCCAGCAGTTCCAAGACAGATCCCTACGAGCAGTACTTC. As protein: CASSSKTDPYEQYF.

This clone was picked up one time. The chain has TRBV28 and TRBJ1-4; no clear D gene. Germline CDR1 is MDHEN and CDR2 is SYDVKM. This CDR3 has 15 residues. Trimming shortened V by 2 bases and J by 0 bases, and 7 bases separated the two germline ends. The CDR3 reads CASSLVGATNEKLFF. The CDR3 DNA reads TGTGCCAGCAGTTTAGTCGGGGCAACTAATGAAAAACTGTTTTTT.

In its sample, this clone was seen a few times. This chain uses TRBV6-5 with TRBJ2-2, with 7 bases lining up with TRBD1. The germline V gene has CDR1 MNHEY and CDR2 SVGAGI. The trim removed 2 bases at V and 6 bases at J, leaving 0 bases unmatched. The CDR3 covers 13 residues. The CDR3 nucleotides read TGTGCCAGCAGTTACCAGGGGGCCGGGGAGCTGTTTTTT. Amino acids: CASSYQGAGELFF.

This chain links TRBV18 with TRBJ1-5; D unclear. V was shortened by 6 bases and J by 5 bases, with 11 bases between the two germline ends. There are 13 residues in the CDR3. The germline gives CDR1 KGHSH, CDR2 LQKENI. CDR3 region: CASSEVWDQPQHF. The DNA for the CDR3 is TGTGCCAGCTCGGAGGTTTGGGATCAGCCCCAGCATTTT.

V is TRBV19 and J is TRBJ2-1; D gene unclear. Germline assignment: CDR1 LNHDA and CDR2 SQIVND (reference sequence). This CDR3 comprises 14 residues. The V gene lost 7 bases and the J gene lost 2 bases, with 12 bases spanning the gap. The CDR3 nucleotides are TGTGCCAGTAACCCCCTGGGCACCTACAATGAGCAGTTCTTC. The encoded protein is CASNPLGTYNEQFF.

This chain links TRBV6-1 with TRBJ2-2, with 7 bases lining up with TRBD1. The CDR3 has 14 residues. V lost 5 bases and J lost 4; bases outside the gene matches: 4. Germline CDR1 MNHNS, CDR2 SASEGT. The chain's CDR3 is CASSQQGSTGELFF. The CDR3, as DNA: TGTGCCAGCAGTCAACAGGGGAGCACCGGGGAGCTGTTTTTT.

As for this clone: The sample holds other DNA sequences that translate to the same CDR3. The gene calls are TRBV29-1 and TRBJ1-1; 8 bases line up with TRBD1. Germline CDR1 reads SQVTM; CDR2 reads ANQGSEA. Losses at the gene ends were 7 bases for V and 1 base for J; bases not matched to a gene: 2. The CDR3 has 12 residues. CDR3 loop: CSADRGNTEAFF. CDR3 bases: TGCAGCGCCGACAGGGGGAACACTGAAGCTTTCTTT. Full variable domain (rest looked up from reference TRBV29-1 and TRBJ1-1): SAVISQKPSRDICQRGTSLTIQCQVDSQVTMMFWYRQQPGQSLTLIATANQGSEATYESGFVIDKFPISRPNLTFSTLTVSNMSPEDSSIYLCSADRGNTEAFFGQGTRLTVV.

The V and J genes are TRBV14 and TRBJ2-1; 7 positions match TRBD2. This CDR3 has 19 amino acids. V lost 1 base to trimming and J lost 7 bases; unmatched junction nucleotides: 19. Germline V gives CDR1 SGHDN, CDR2 FVKESK. The CDR3 coding sequence is TGTGCCAGCAGCCAAGCCTGGACTAGGTCGGGCTCCCTTGGGAATGAGCAGTTCTTC. Protein sequence: CASSQAWTRSGSLGNEQFF.

The chain combines TRBV5-8 with TRBJ1-3; a possible D gene is TRBD1 (5 bases). The CDR3 extends over 17 amino acids. Deletions cut 0 bases from V and 1 base from J, with 14 bases between. Per germline, CDR1 SGHTS and CDR2 YDEGEE. For the CDR3, the DNA is TGTGCCAGCAGCTTGGTATTCGGGGGAGGATCTGGAAACACCATATATTTT. It encodes CASSLVFGGGSGNTIYF.

This chain connects TRBV7-7 to TRBJ2-5; TRBD2 matches at 8 bases. Germline CDR1 is SSHAT and CDR2 is FNYEAQ (reference sequence). V was pared by 4 bases and J by 6 bases, with 4 bases of the junction left unmatched. The CDR3 consists of 13 residues. The CDR3 nucleotides read TGTGCCAGCAGCTGGACTAGCAGCCAGACCCAGTACTTC. This codes for CASSWTSSQTQYF.

This clone was counted only a few times. The chain has TRBV2 and TRBJ1-2; the D gene is possibly TRBD1 (5 bases). The V end was cut by 8 bases, the J end by 8 bases, with 18 bases between. The germline V gene has CDR1 SNHLY and CDR2 FYNNEI. This CDR3 comprises 13 residues. As DNA, the CDR3 is TGTGCCAGCCTTTGGGGCCGACTCACGGGCTACACCTTC. It translates to CASLWGRLTGYTF.

The chain links TRBV7-9 to TRBJ2-7; D unclear. This CDR3 has 15 amino acids. Trimming removed 2 bases from V and 3 bases from J, with 14 bases in between. CDR1 and CDR2 (germline): SEHNR, FQNEAQ (reference sequence). The CDR3 sequence is CASSLRLTVDYEQYF. As DNA, the CDR3 is TGTGCCAGCAGCTTAAGGTTAACAGTCGACTACGAGCAGTACTTC.

For this clone: This sample includes further DNA sequences coding for the same CDR3. The chain links TRBV6-5 to TRBJ1-1; D remains ambiguous. Germline V CDR1 and CDR2: MNHEY, SVGAGI. The CDR3 runs 14 residues. The ends were cut back, 0 bases at V and 0 bases at J, with 5 bases in the middle. CDR3 bases: TGTGCCAGCAGTTACTCGCGTGTGAACACTGAAGCTTTCTTT. It translates to CASSYSRVNTEAFF.

V is TRBV28 and J is TRBJ2-7; maybe TRBD1 (6 bases). Germline V CDR1 and CDR2: MDHEN, SYDVKM. This CDR3 comprises 15 residues. V gave up 5 bases and J gave up 7 bases, with 21 bases separating them. This CDR3 is CASSGQSLGSSEQYF. CDR3 nucleotide sequence: TGTGCCAGCAGTGGACAGTCGCTGGGCAGTAGTGAGCAGTACTTC.

The chain uses TRBV29-1 and TRBJ2-5; possibly TRBD1 for D (5 bases). V was shortened by 0 bases and J by 5 bases, with 13 bases between the two germline ends. Germline lookup yields CDR1 SQVTM and CDR2 ANQGSEA. CDR3 length equals 14 residues. This chain's CDR3 is CSVEDTGFWETQYF. In DNA, the CDR3 is TGCAGCGTTGAAGATACAGGTTTTTGGGAGACCCAGTACTTC.

The chain has TRBV27 and TRBJ2-5; D not certain. V lost 4 bases to trimming and J lost 2 bases, with 2 bases between them. The CDR3 spans 11 residues. CDR1 is MNHEY, CDR2 SMNVEV, per germline (reference sequence). DNA of the CDR3: TGTGCCAGCAGTTCACAAGAGACCCAGTACTTC. This gives the protein CASSSQETQYF.

The V gene is TRBV2, the J gene TRBJ2-3, with TRBD2 identical over 11 bases. Unmatched junction bases numbered 7, after V lost 6 bases and J lost 5 bases. Germline loops: CDR1 SNHLY, CDR2 FYNNEI. This CDR3 contains 15 residues. The CDR3 DNA reads TGTGCCAGCAGACCCGGACTAGCGGGTGGAGATACGCAGTATTTT. The encoded protein is CASRPGLAGGDTQYF.

The J gene is TRBJ2-1, the V gene TRBV5-1; 7 bases are a match to TRBD2. The CDR3 contains 15 residues. V lost 4 bases to trimming and J lost 9 bases; unmatched junction nucleotides: 13. Germline loops: CDR1 SGHRS, CDR2 YFSETQ. CDR3 sequence (DNA): TGCGCCAGCAGCAGGGAGGGGCTAACAATTGGTGAGCAGTTCTTC. Translated: CASSREGLTIGEQFF.

The V and J genes are TRBV9 and TRBJ2-3, with a possible D match to TRBD2 (6 bases). The CDR3 extends over 14 amino acids. Germline V gene lookup returns CDR1 SGDLS and CDR2 YYNGEE. V shed 5 bases and J shed 4 bases, with 14 bases lying between them. The CDR3 coding sequence is TGTGCCAGCAGGGGCGGGATGGGGGCAGATACGCAGTATTTT. Protein sequence: CASRGGMGADTQYF.